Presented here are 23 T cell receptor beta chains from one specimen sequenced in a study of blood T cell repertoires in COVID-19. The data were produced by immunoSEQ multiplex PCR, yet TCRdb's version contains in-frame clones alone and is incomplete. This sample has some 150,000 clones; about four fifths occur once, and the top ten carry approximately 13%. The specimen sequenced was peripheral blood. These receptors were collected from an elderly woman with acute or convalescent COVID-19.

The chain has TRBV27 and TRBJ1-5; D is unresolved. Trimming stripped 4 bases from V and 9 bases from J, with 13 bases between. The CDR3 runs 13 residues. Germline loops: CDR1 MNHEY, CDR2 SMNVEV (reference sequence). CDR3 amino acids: CASSSIQGGPQHF. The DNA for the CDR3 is TGTGCCAGCAGTTCCATCCAAGGCGGGCCCCAGCATTTT.

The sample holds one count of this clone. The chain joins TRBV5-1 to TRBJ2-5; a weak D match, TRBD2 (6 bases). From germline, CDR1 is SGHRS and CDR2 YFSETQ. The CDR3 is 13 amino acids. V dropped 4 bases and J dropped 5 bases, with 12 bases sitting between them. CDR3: CASSGGGRETQYF. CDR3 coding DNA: TGCGCCAGCAGCGGAGGAGGGCGGGAGACCCAGTACTTC. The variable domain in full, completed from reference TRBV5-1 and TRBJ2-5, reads KAGVTQTPRYLIKTRGQQVTLSCSPISGHRSVSWYQQTPGQGLQFLFEYFSETQRNKGNFPGRFSGRQFSNSRSEMNVSTLELGDSALYLCASSGGGRETQYFGPGTRLLVL.

In DNA form, the CDR3 reads TGTGCCAGCACAATACAGGGCCATAACACTGAAGCTTTCTTT. Translation gives CASTIQGHNTEAFF. The chain has TRBV2 and TRBJ1-1; possibly TRBD1 for D (6 bases). This CDR3 spans 14 amino acids. Trimming left V 7 bases short and J 2 bases short, with 14 bases between. Germline loops: CDR1 SNHLY, CDR2 FYNNEI.

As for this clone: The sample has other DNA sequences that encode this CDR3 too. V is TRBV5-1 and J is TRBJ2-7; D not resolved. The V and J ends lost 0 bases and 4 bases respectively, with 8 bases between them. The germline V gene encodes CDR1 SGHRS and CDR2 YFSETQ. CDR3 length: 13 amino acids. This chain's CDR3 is CASSLVAEYEQYF. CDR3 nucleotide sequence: TGCGCCAGCAGCTTGGTGGCGGAGTACGAGCAGTACTTC.

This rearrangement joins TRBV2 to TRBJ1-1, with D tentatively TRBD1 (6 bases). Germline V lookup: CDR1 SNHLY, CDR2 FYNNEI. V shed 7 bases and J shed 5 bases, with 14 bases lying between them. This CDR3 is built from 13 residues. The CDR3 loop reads CASILQGHTEAFF. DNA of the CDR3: TGTGCCAGCATATTACAGGGACATACTGAAGCTTTCTTT.

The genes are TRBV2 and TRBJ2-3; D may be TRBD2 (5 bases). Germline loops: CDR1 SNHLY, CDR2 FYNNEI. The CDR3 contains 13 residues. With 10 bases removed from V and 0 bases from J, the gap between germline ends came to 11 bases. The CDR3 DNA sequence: TGTGCCACCACGGGGATAAGCACAGATACGCAGTATTTT. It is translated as CATTGISTDTQYF. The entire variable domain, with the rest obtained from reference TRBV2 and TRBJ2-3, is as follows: EPEVTQTPSHQVTQMGQEVILRCVPISNHLYFYWYRQILGQKVEFLVSFYNNEISEKSEIFDDQFSVERPDGSNFTLKIRSTKLEDSAMYFCATTGISTDTQYFGPGTRLTVL.

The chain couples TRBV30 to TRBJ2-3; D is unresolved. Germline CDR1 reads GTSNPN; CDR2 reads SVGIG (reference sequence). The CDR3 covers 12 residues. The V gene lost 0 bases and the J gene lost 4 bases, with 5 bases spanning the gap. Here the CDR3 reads CAWSVSADTQYF. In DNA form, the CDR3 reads TGTGCCTGGAGTGTATCGGCAGATACGCAGTATTTT.

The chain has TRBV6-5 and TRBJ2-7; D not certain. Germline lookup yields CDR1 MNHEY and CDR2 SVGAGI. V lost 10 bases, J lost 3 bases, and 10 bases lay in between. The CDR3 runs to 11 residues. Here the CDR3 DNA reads TGTGCCATCAACCTCTACTACGAGCAGTACTTC. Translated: CAINLYYEQYF.

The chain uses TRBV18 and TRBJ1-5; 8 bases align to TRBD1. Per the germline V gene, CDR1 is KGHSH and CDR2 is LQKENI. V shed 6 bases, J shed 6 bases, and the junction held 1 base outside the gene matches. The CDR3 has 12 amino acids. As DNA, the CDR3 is TGTGCCAGCTCCGACAGGGGTCAGCCCCAGCATTTT. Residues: CASSDRGQPQHF.

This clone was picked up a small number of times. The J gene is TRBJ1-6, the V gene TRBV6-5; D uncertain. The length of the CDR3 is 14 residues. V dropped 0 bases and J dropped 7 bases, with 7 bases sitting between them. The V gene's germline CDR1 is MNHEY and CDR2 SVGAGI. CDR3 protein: CASSYSAYNSPLHF. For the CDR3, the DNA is TGTGCCAGCAGTTACTCGGCATACAATTCACCCCTCCACTTT.

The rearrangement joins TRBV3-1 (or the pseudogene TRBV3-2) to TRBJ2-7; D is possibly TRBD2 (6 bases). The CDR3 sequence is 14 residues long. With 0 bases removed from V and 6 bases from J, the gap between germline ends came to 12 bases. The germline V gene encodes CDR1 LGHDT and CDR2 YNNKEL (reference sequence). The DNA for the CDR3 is TGTGCCAGCAGCCAAGATTGGAGGGCGGGCGAGCAGTACTTC. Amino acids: CASSQDWRAGEQYF.

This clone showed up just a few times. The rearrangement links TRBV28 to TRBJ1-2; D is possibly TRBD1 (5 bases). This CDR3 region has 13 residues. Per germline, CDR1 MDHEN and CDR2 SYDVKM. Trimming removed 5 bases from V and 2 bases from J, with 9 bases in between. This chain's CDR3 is CASSGTGNYGYTF. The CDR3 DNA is TGTGCCAGCAGTGGTACAGGCAACTATGGCTACACCTTC.

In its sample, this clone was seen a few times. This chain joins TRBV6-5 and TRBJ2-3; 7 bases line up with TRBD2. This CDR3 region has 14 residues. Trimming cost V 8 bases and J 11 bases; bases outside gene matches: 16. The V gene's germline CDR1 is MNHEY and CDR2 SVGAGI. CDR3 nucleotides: TGTGCCAGCCGAAAAGCGGGGAGTGGCGATGGGCAGTATTTT. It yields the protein CASRKAGSGDGQYF.

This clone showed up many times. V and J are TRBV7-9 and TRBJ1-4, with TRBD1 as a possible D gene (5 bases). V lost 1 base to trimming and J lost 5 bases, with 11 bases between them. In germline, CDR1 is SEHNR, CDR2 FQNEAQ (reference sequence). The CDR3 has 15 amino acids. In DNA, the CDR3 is TGTGCCAGCAGCTTAGAGGGACTAAAGAATGAAAAACTGTTTTTT. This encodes CASSLEGLKNEKLFF.

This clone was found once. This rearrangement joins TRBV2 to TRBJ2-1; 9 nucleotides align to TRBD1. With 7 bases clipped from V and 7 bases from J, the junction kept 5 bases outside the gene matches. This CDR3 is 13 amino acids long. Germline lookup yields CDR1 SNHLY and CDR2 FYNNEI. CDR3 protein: CASKGQGGNEQFF. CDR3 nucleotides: TGTGCCAGCAAGGGACAGGGAGGGAATGAGCAGTTCTTC.

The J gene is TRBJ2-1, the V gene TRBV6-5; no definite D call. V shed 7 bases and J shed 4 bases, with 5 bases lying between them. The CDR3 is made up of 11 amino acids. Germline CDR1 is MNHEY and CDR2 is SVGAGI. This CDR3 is CASKQYNEQFF. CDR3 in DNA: TGTGCCAGCAAACAGTACAATGAGCAGTTCTTC.

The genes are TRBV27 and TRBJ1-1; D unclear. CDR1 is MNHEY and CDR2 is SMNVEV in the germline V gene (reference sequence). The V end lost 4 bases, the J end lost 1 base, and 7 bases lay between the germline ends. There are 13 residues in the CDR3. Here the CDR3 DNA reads TGTGCCAGCAGTTCACAGCCGAACACTGAAGCTTTCTTT. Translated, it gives CASSSQPNTEAFF.

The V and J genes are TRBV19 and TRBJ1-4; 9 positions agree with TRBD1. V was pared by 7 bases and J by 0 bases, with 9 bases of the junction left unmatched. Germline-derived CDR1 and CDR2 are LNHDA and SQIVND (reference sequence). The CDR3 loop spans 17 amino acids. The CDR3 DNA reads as TGTGCCAGTACCACTACGGGACAGGGAGCAACTAATGAAAAACTGTTTTTT. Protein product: CASTTTGQGATNEKLFF.

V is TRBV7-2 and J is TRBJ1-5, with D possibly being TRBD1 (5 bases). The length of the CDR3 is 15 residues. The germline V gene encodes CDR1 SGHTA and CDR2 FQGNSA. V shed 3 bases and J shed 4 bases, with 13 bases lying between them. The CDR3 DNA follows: TGTGCCAGCAGCTTCGGAGGGGCATGGAATCAGCCCCAGCATTTT. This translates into CASSFGGAWNQPQHF. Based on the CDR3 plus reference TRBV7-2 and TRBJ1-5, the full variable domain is GAGVSQSPSNKVTEKGKDVELRCDPISGHTALYWYRQSLGQGLEFLIYFQGNSAPDKSGLPSDRFSAERTGGSVSTLTIQRTQQEDSAVYLCASSFGGAWNQPQHFGDGTRLSIL.

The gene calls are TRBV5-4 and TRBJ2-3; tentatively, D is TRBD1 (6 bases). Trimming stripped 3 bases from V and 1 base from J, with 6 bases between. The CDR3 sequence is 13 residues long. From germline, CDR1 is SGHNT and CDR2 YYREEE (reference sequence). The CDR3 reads CASSYRGTDTQYF. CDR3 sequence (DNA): TGTGCCAGCAGCTACAGGGGCACAGATACGCAGTATTTT.

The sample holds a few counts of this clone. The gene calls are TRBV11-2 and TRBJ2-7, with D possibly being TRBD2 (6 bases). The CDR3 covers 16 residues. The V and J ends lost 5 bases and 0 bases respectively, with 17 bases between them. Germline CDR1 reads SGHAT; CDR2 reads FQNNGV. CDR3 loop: CASSLGGTVSSYEQYF. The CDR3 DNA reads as TGTGCCAGCAGCCTCGGCGGGACGGTGAGCTCCTACGAGCAGTACTTC. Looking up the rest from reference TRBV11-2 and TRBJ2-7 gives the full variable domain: EAGVAQSPRYKIIEKRQSVAFWCNPISGHATLYWYQQILGQGPKLLIQFQNNGVVDDSQLPKDRFSAERLKGVDSTLKIQPAKLEDSAVYLCASSLGGTVSSYEQYFGPGTRLTVT.

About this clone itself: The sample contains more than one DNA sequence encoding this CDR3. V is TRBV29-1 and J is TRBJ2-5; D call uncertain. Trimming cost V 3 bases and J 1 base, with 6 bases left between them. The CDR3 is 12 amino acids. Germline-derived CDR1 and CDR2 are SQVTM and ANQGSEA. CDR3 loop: CSVDRGQETQYF. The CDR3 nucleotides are TGCAGCGTTGACAGAGGCCAAGAGACCCAGTACTTC.

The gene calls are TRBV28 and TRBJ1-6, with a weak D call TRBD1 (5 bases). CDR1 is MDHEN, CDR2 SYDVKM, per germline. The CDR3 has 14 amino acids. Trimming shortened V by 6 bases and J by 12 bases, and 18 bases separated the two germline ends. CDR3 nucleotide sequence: TGTGCCAGCAGCCCCGACAGCGTAAACGGACCCCTCCACTTT. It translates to CASSPDSVNGPLHF.